This T cell receptor beta chain was found in a study of cytomegalovirus exposure and HLA in healthy donors. Overall study: Approximately 85 million unique TCRs from HLA-typed donors were held in an early data release.

The PCR used 60 Vbeta and 13 Jbeta primers. TCRdb's table, derived via immunoSEQ multiplex PCR, lists solely in-frame clones and lacks some. The sample holds roughly 180,000 clones; around 80% are singletons and the top ten take around 7.3%. Study observations and caveats: There were some public TCRs occurring in many donors, but most TCR sequences were rare. Analysis was carried out at a later point, and it linked a missense DCLRE1C variant to TCR beta V- and J-gene trimming. The likely explanation for a cluster of highly shared sequence variants was sequencing artifact.

Germline V gene sequence: CDR1 SGDLS, CDR2 YYNGEE. The CDR3 has 15 residues. Points on this clone: The antigen remains unidentified. At one end the junction does not follow the germline gene, possibly because of a read error.

The sequenced sample consisted of PBMCs. The chain uses TRBV9 and TRBJ2-5, with TRBD1 matching over 9 bases. The clonotype was recovered from a man aged 25 to 40 in good health and CMV-seropositive. In DNA, the CDR3 is TGTGCCAACAGCCTATCGGGACAGGGAGGGGAGACCCAGTACTTC. The encoded protein is CANSLSGQGGETQYF.